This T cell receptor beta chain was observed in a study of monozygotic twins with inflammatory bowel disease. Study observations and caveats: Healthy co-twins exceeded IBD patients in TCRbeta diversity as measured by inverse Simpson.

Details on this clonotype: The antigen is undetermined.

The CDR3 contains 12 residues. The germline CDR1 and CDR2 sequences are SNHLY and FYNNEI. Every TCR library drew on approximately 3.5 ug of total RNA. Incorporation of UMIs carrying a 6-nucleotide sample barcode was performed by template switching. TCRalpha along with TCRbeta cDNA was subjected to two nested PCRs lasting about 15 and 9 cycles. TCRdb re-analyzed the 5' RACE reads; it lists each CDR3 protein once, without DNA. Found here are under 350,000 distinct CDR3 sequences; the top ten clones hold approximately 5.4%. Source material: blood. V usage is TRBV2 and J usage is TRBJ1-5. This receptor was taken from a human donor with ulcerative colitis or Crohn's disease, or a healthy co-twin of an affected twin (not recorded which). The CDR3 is CASTGEGKPQHF.